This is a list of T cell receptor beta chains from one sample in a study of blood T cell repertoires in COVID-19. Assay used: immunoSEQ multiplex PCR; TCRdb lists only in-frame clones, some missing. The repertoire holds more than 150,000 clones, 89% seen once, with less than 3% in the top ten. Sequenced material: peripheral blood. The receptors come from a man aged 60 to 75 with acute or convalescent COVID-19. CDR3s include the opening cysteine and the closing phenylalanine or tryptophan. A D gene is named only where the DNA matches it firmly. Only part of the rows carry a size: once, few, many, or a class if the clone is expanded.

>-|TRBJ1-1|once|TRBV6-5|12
CASSTTQGTAFF
TGTGCCAGCAGCACAACGCAGGGGACGGCTTTCTTT
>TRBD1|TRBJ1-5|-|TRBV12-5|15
CASGRGQGPNQPQHF
TGTGCTAGTGGTCGGGGACAGGGGCCCAATCAGCCCCAGCATTTT
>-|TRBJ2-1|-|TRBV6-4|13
CASSAHSSGEQFF
TGTGCCAGCAGTGCCCATTCGAGCGGGGAGCAGTTCTTC
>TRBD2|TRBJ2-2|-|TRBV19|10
CVGGTGELFF
TGTGTGGGGGGGACCGGGGAGCTGTTTTTT
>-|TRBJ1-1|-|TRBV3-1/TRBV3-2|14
CASSQESPNTEAFF
TGTGCCAGCAGCCAAGAAAGCCCGAACACTGAAGCTTTCTTT
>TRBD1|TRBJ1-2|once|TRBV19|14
CASSSRDRVGGYTF
TGTGCCAGTAGTAGCCGGGACAGGGTAGGTGGCTACACCTTC
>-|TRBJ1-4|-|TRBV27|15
CASSLRRATNEKLFF
TGTGCCAGCAGTCTCCGGAGAGCCACTAATGAAAAACTGTTTTTT
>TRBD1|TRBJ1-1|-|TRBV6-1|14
CASREGGPNTEAFF
TGTGCCAGCAGAGAAGGGGGCCCGAACACTGAAGCTTTCTTT
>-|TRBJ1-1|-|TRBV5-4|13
CASKQGLNTEAFF
TGTGCCAGTAAACAGGGCCTGAACACTGAAGCTTTCTTT
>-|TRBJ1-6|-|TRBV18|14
CASSIRDTSSPLHF
TGTGCCAGCTCAATTCGGGACACTAGTTCACCCCTCCACTTT
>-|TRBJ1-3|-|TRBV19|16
CASSIPAGAAGNTIYF
TGTGCCAGTAGTATTCCGGCGGGGGCGGCTGGAAACACCATATATTTT
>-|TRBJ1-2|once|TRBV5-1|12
CASRNDGYGYTF
TGCGCCAGTAGAAACGATGGCTATGGCTACACCTTC
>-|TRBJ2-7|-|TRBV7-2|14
CASSQQGIGYEQYF
TGTGCCAGCAGCCAGCAGGGAATCGGGTACGAGCAGTACTTC
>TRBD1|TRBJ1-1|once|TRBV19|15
CASSIDLGSGGPAFF
TGTGCCAGTAGTATAGATCTGGGTTCAGGGGGCCCAGCTTTCTTT
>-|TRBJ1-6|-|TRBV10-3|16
CAISQGGSSYNSPLHF
TGTGCCATCTCTCAAGGAGGGAGCTCCTATAATTCACCCCTCCACTTT
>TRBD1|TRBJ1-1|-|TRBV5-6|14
CASSLFDRDTEAFF
TGTGCCAGCAGCTTGTTCGACAGGGACACTGAAGCTTTCTTT
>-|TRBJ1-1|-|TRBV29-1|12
CSVVAGNTEAFF
TGCAGCGTTGTAGCGGGAAACACTGAAGCTTTCTTT
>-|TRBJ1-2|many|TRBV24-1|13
CATSAGRGYGYTF
TGTGCCACCAGTGCGGGGCGGGGCTATGGCTACACCTTC
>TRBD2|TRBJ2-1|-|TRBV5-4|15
CASSRTGTSGGEQFF
TGTGCCAGCAGCCGCACCGGGACTAGCGGGGGTGAGCAGTTCTTC
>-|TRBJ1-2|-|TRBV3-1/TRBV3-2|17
CASSRLGALRGNYGYTF
TGTGCCAGCAGCCGCCTGGGGGCTCTTAGGGGGAACTATGGCTACACCTTC
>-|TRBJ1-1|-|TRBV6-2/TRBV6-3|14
CASSFGQVNTEAFF
TGTGCCAGCAGCTTTGGACAAGTGAACACTGAAGCTTTCTTT
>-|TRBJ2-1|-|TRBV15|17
CATSRAGLGGKGNEQFF
TGTGCCACCAGCAGAGCGGGGCTGGGGGGAAAGGGCAATGAGCAGTTCTTC
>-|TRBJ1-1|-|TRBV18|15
CASSPPGGPSTEAFF
TGTGCCAGCTCACCCCCCGGGGGGCCCTCCACTGAAGCTTTCTTT
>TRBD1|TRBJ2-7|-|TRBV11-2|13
CASSHGQAYEQYF
TGTGCCAGCAGCCACGGACAGGCCTACGAGCAGTACTTC
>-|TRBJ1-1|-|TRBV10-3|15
CAIRAVGVGRTEAFF
TGTGCCATCAGGGCCGTCGGGGTGGGTCGCACTGAAGCTTTCTTT
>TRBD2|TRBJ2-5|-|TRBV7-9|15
CASSLTSGGVETQYF
TGTGCCAGCAGCCTGACTAGCGGGGGGGTGGAGACCCAGTACTTC
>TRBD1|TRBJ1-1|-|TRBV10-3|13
CAISAGQGNEAFF
TGTGCCATCAGTGCCGGACAGGGTAATGAAGCTTTCTTT
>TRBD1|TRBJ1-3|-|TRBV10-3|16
CAISESKTGLGNTIYF
TGTGCCATCAGTGAGTCTAAGACAGGGTTGGGAAACACCATATATTTT
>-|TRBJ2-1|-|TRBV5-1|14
CASSLTGSGNEQFF
TGCGCCAGCAGCTTGACAGGCTCCGGGAATGAGCAGTTCTTC
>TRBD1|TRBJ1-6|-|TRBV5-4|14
CASSLPGQDSPLHF
TGTGCCAGCAGCTTACCGGGACAGGATTCACCCCTCCACTTT
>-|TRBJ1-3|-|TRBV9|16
CASSPSAELSGNTIYF
TGTGCCAGCAGCCCCTCCGCGGAACTCTCTGGAAACACCATATATTTT
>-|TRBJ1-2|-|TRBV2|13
CASSEGRRHGYTF
TGTGCCAGCAGTGAGGGGAGGCGCCATGGCTACACCTTC
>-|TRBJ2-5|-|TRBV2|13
CASSPTGGGTQYF
TGTGCCAGCAGCCCAACAGGGGGGGGGACCCAGTACTTC
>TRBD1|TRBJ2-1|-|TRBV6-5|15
CASSLGQGSYNEQFF
TGTGCCAGCAGTCTGGGACAGGGCTCCTACAATGAGCAGTTCTTC
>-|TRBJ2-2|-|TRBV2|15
CASSDWDWGVGELFF
TGTGCCAGCAGTGACTGGGACTGGGGTGTCGGGGAGCTGTTTTTT
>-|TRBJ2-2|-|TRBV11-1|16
CASSLWQGGNTGELFF
TGTGCCAGCAGCTTATGGCAGGGAGGGAACACCGGGGAGCTGTTTTTT
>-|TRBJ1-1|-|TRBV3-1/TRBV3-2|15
CASSLATLRDTEAFF
TGTGCCAGCAGCCTCGCAACTCTCAGGGACACTGAAGCTTTCTTT
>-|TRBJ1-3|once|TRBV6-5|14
CASSSPTNGNTIYF
TGTGCCAGCAGTTCCCCGACAAACGGAAACACCATATATTTT
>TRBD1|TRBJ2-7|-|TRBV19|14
CASTDRGKPYEQYF
TGTGCCAGCACGGACAGGGGGAAACCCTACGAGCAGTACTTC
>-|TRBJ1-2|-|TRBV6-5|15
CASRQQGFAAYGYTF
TGTGCCAGCAGGCAGCAGGGTTTCGCGGCCTATGGCTACACCTTC
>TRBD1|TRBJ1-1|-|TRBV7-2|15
CASSLGVGQGAEAFF
TGTGCCAGCAGCTTAGGTGTCGGACAGGGGGCTGAAGCTTTCTTT
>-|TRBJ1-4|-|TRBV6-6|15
CASSHILRQDEKLFF
TGTGCCAGCAGTCATATTTTGAGACAGGATGAAAAACTGTTTTTT
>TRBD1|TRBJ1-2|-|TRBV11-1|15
CASSQSDRDGYGYTF
TGTGCCAGCAGCCAATCGGACAGGGACGGCTATGGCTACACCTTC
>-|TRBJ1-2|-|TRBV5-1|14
CASSLAGGAYGYTF
TGCGCCAGCAGCTTGGCTGGGGGCGCTTATGGCTACACCTTC
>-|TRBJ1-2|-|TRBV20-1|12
CSASPGGEGYTF
TGCAGTGCTAGTCCCGGAGGAGAGGGCTACACCTTC
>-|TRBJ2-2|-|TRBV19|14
CASSIGTYTGELFF
TGTGCCAGTAGTATAGGGACATACACCGGGGAGCTGTTTTTT
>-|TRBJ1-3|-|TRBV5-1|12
CASKGPGNTIYF
TGCGCCAGTAAGGGGCCGGGAAACACCATATATTTT
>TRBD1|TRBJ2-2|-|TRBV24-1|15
CATSDSRGRTGELFF
TGTGCCACCAGTGATTCGAGGGGGCGTACCGGGGAGCTGTTTTTT
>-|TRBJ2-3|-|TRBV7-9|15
CASSLAGTSTDTQYF
TGTGCCAGCAGCTTAGCAGGGACTAGCACAGATACGCAGTATTTT
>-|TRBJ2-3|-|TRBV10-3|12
CAIGGGTDTQYF
TGTGCCATCGGTGGCGGCACAGATACGCAGTATTTT
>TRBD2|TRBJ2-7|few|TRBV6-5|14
CASSSGWRGNEQYF
TGTGCCAGCAGTTCCGGGTGGCGGGGGAACGAGCAGTACTTC
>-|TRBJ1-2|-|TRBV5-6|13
CASSLGGLGGYTF
TGTGCCAGCAGCTTGGGGGGACTTGGTGGCTACACCTTC
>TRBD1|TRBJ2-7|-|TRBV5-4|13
CASSPGTGVEQYF
TGTGCCAGCAGCCCCGGGACAGGGGTCGAGCAGTACTTC
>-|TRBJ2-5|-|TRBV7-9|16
CASSRSDRGGRETQYF
TGTGCCAGCAGCCGATCAGACAGGGGAGGGAGAGAGACCCAGTACTTC
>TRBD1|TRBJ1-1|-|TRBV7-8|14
CASSVREGQGDAFF
TGTGCCAGCAGTGTTCGGGAAGGACAGGGGGATGCTTTCTTT
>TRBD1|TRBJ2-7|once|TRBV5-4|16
CASSLAGTGFTYEQYF
TGTGCCAGCAGCCTGGCCGGGACAGGGTTTACGTACGAGCAGTACTTC
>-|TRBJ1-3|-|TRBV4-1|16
CASSQGALVSGNTIYF
TGCGCCAGCAGCCAAGGGGCCCTGGTCTCTGGAAACACCATATATTTT